The 18 T cell receptor beta chains below were found in one sample sequenced in a study of T cell responses to AZD1222 COVID-19 vaccine. Sequencing was performed with immunoSEQ multiplex PCR; in TCRdb, only in-frame clones are kept and a portion is missing. The sample includes 75,000 to 100,000 clones, approximately 91% of them seen just once. Here the sequenced sample was peripheral blood, taken on day 0 of AZD1222 vaccination. The receptors come from an adult in good health.

V and J are TRBV2 and TRBJ2-1; D is perhaps TRBD1 (5 bases). Deletions cut 4 bases from V and 8 bases from J, with 15 bases between. Germline values: CDR1 SNHLY, CDR2 FYNNEI. The length of the CDR3 is 14 residues. The CDR3 reads CASSALGVDDEQFF. CDR3 DNA: TGTGCCAGCAGTGCCCTAGGGGTAGATGATGAGCAGTTCTTC.

This CDR3 is CAWSVLAGNTGELFF. The DNA of the CDR3 is TGTGCCTGGAGTGTACTAGCGGGGAACACCGGGGAGCTGTTTTTT. The chain combines TRBV30 with TRBJ2-2; TRBD2 aligns across 9 bases. The ends lost 0 bases at V and 1 base at J; junction bases unmatched: 0. Germline V gene data show CDR1 as GTSNPN and CDR2 as SVGIG (reference sequence). The CDR3 spans 15 residues.

The V call is TRBV14, the J call TRBJ2-1, with D tentatively TRBD2 (6 bases). CDR3 length: 15 amino acids. V lost 1 base to trimming and J lost 2 bases, with 9 bases between them. CDR1 and CDR2 (germline): SGHDN, FVKESK. CDR3 bases: TGTGCCAGCAGCCAAGTTAGCGGCACCTACAATGAGCAGTTCTTC. Translated, it gives CASSQVSGTYNEQFF.

The chain joins TRBV5-4 to TRBJ2-7; 7 positions match TRBD1. J lost 7 bases, V lost 3 bases, and 16 bases had no gene match. Germline V gives CDR1 SGHNT, CDR2 YYREEE (reference sequence). This CDR3 is built from 16 residues. Here the CDR3 reads CASSSGTAALLMEQYF. DNA for the CDR3: TGTGCCAGCAGCTCCGGGACAGCCGCTCTACTGATGGAGCAGTACTTC. The full variable domain, completed using reference TRBV5-4 and TRBJ2-7, is ETGVTQSPTHLIKTRGQQVTLRCSSQSGHNTVSWYQQALGQGPQFIFQYYREEENGRGNFPPRFSGLQFPNYSSELNVNALELDDSALYLCASSSGTAALLMEQYFGPGTRLTVT.

The chain is built from TRBV5-4 and TRBJ2-7; the D is unclear. Germline loops: CDR1 SGHNT, CDR2 YYREEE (reference sequence). Trimming stripped 0 bases from V and 5 bases from J, with 9 bases between. The CDR3 has 13 amino acids. The CDR3: CASSLALQNEQYF. CDR3 nucleotides: TGTGCCAGCAGCTTGGCCCTACAAAACGAGCAGTACTTC.

This sequence joins TRBV5-1 and TRBJ1-5, with 7 positions matching TRBD1. Trimming at V came to 0 bases and at J to 3 bases, leaving 6 bases not matched to a gene. Germline V gives CDR1 SGHRS, CDR2 YFSETQ. The CDR3 consists of 16 residues. CDR3 bases: TGCGCCAGCAGCTTGGAACCGGGACAGCTCAATCAGCCCCAGCATTTT. This gives the protein CASSLEPGQLNQPQHF.

V is TRBV2 and J is TRBJ2-4; D unclear. Germline loops: CDR1 SNHLY, CDR2 FYNNEI. The CDR3 is 11 amino acids. V gave up 2 bases and J gave up 8 bases, with 4 bases separating them. DNA for the CDR3: TGTGCCAGCAGTGAAACGGACATTCAGTACTTC. Amino acids: CASSETDIQYF.

The rearrangement uses TRBV21-1 and TRBJ2-1; TRBD2, the table's D call, lacks a check against the DNA. TRBV21-1 represents a pseudogene. The CDR3 contains 20 residues. CDR3 amino acids: CASSKAFGLAEILSYNEQFF. The CDR3, as DNA: TGTGCCAGCAGCAAAGCGTTTGGACTAGCGGAGATTCTCTCCTACAATGAGCAGTTCTTC.

The chain joins TRBV6-2 or TRBV6-3 to TRBJ1-1, with D tentatively TRBD1 (5 bases). CDR3 length: 14 residues. In germline, CDR1 is MNHEY, CDR2 SVGEGT. The V gene lost 2 bases and the J gene lost 4 bases, with 11 bases spanning the gap. The CDR3 DNA reads as TGTGCCAGCAGTTACATCAACGGGGGCACTGAAGCTTTCTTT. Residues: CASSYINGGTEAFF.

V is TRBV7-2 and J is TRBJ2-7; D call uncertain. The V and J ends lost 5 bases and 8 bases respectively, with 19 bases between them. This CDR3 has 14 residues. CDR1 and CDR2 from the germline V gene are SGHTA and FQGNSA. As DNA, the CDR3 is TGTGCCAGCAGCCCGACCACTGGAGCCCTGAAGCAGTACTTC. Protein sequence: CASSPTTGALKQYF.

This clone was counted between two and nine times. V gene TRBV29-1 combines with J gene TRBJ2-2, with 7 nucleotides matching TRBD2. The CDR3 spans 14 residues. Trimming at V came to 3 bases and at J to 2 bases, leaving 3 bases not matched to a gene. Looked up from germline, CDR1 is SQVTM and CDR2 is ANQGSEA. CDR3 amino acids: CSVEGGSNTGELFF. CDR3 nucleotides: TGCAGCGTTGAGGGGGGGTCCAACACCGGGGAGCTGTTTTTT.

The chain is built from TRBV5-4 and TRBJ1-2, with a possible D match to TRBD1 (5 bases). Trimming removed 4 bases at V and 4 bases at J, with 11 bases between. Per germline, CDR1 SGHNT and CDR2 YYREEE (reference sequence). The CDR3 consists of 13 residues. Written as DNA, the CDR3 is TGTGCCAGCAGCATTGACAGCAGCTATGGCTACACCTTC. Translating gives CASSIDSSYGYTF.

The chain uses TRBV6-1 and TRBJ2-7, with a weak D call TRBD2 (5 bases). Germline V CDR1 and CDR2: MNHNS, SASEGT. The CDR3 covers 16 residues. The ends were cut back, 3 bases at V and 4 bases at J, with 19 bases in the middle. Here the CDR3 reads CASSDNSRDWTYEQYF. The CDR3 bases are TGTGCCAGCAGTGACAACTCCCGGGATTGGACGTACGAGCAGTACTTC.

This chain joins TRBV11-2 and TRBJ1-6; D is perhaps TRBD1 (5 bases). The germline V gene has CDR1 SGHAT and CDR2 FQNNGV. The CDR3 has 14 amino acids. V lost 4 bases, J lost 5 bases, and 9 bases lay in between. In nucleotides, the CDR3 is TGTGCCAGCAGCTCGCAGGGAAATAATTCACCCCTCCACTTT. Its translation: CASSSQGNNSPLHF.

The chain has TRBV3-1 (or the pseudogene TRBV3-2) and TRBJ1-2, with 10 bases lining up with TRBD1. The ends lost 3 bases at V and 3 bases at J; junction bases unmatched: 4. This CDR3 spans 15 amino acids. CDR1 LGHDT and CDR2 YNNKEL come from the germline V gene (reference sequence). CDR3 amino acids: CASSQTGQGDYGYTF. DNA of the CDR3: TGTGCCAGCAGCCAGACCGGACAGGGGGACTATGGCTACACCTTC.

The chain uses TRBV25-1 and TRBJ1-4, with D tentatively TRBD1 (5 bases). The length of the CDR3 is 13 residues. V lost 7 bases, J lost 7 bases, and 13 bases lay in between. In germline, CDR1 is MGHDK, CDR2 SYGVNS. The DNA of the CDR3 is TGTGCCAGCACGGCAGGGTTGGGTGAAAAACTGTTTTTT. Protein sequence: CASTAGLGEKLFF. Together with reference TRBV25-1 and TRBJ1-4, the CDR3 gives the full variable domain: EADIYQTPRYLVIGTGKKITLECSQTMGHDKMYWYQQDPGMELHLIHYSYGVNSTEKGDLSSESTVSRIRTEHFPLTLESARPSHTSQYLCASTAGLGEKLFFGSGTQLSVL.

V usage is TRBV7-8 and J usage is TRBJ2-1, with 9 bases fitting TRBD2. This CDR3 region has 15 residues. The ends lost 3 bases at V and 6 bases at J; junction bases unmatched: 6. CDR1 is SGHVS, CDR2 FQNEAQ, per germline. In DNA, the CDR3 is TGTGCCAGCAGCTTGGAGCGGGGGGCGGGCAATGAGCAGTTCTTC. It specifies CASSLERGAGNEQFF.

This sequence joins TRBV25-1 and TRBJ1-2; tentative D call: TRBD1 (5 bases). The CDR3 runs 14 residues. Trimming stripped 0 bases from V and 4 bases from J, with 9 bases between. Germline V gives CDR1 MGHDK, CDR2 SYGVNS. This CDR3 reads CASSEYGTGYGYTF. Written as DNA, the CDR3 is TGTGCCAGCAGTGAATATGGGACGGGCTATGGCTACACCTTC.